Sequencing of this TCR beta chain was carried out in a study of blood T cell repertoires in COVID-19 (dated by TCRdb to the early 2020s). Background on the whole study: Collaborator samples came from the United States, Italy and Spain and covered acute and convalescent phases of COVID-19. The prospective study material was composed of cDNA or gDNA derived from T cells, B-cell-depleted T cells, or PBMCs. The dataset comprised deeply sampled blood TCRbeta repertoires from subjects exposed to, actively infected with, or recovered from COVID-19. The repertoires were made available in a free public database intended to serve as a resource for research on the immune response to SARS-CoV-2. Samples came from the ongoing ImmuneRACE study (first 160 participants) plus 1,254 subjects from 6 global collaborators. A de-identified subject ID, COVID-19 status, age in years and sex were almost always included in the sample metadata. Where available, HLA class I and class II types were taken from metadata supplied by the sample provider and were not determined by assay-based typing. The research as a whole found: Clinical and demographic metadata were provided uncurated, with the amount varying by source and participant.

The junction shows trimming of 0 bases on V and 6 bases on J, plus 11 bases between the germline ends. The CDR3 runs 15 amino acids, cysteine and phenylalanine included. Only the CDR3 part of the read is kept: 45 bases, read in frame from the first base. CDR1 and CDR2 (MGHRA, YSYEKL) derive from the germline V gene. As to this clone: There is no known antigen for this receptor. No clone much larger than this one lies a single base away; base qualities are absent.

Each collaborating institution followed its own protocols to collect whole blood in K2EDTA tubes. For TCRbeta analysis, collaborators shipped samples in one of three forms: frozen whole blood, isolated PBMCs, or DNA extracted from either of those sample types. The immunoSEQ Assay, a bias-controlled multiplex PCR, was used to amplify TCRbeta CDR3 regions from genomic DNA. Processing in the source paper ran as follows. The number of nucleated cells in each sample was estimated by amplification of reference gene primers within the assay. To quantify the absolute abundance of each unique TCRbeta CDR3 rearrangement, sequence reads were collapsed and filtered. For each sample, productive Simpson clonality was calculated as the square root of Simpson's diversity index over productive rearrangements. TCRdb re-hosts the immuneACCESS table, in-frame sequences only. Its copies lack some clones; in the studies checked, an unresolved V gene accounts for under half of them, and the cause for the rest is not known. V and J calls and clone size follow that table, whereas D and trimming were derived from the DNA. Present in this sample are just under 350,000 clones, about 86% of which were seen just once. The ten largest clones represent around 3% of the sample.

Rearrangement joined TRBV4-1 to TRBJ1-4; 5 matching bases give a weak D call of TRBD1. Material for sequencing was peripheral blood. The sequence derives from a man younger than 40 with active or convalescent COVID-19. The CDR3 here reads CASSQDAGRDEKLFF. In nucleotides, the sequence is TGCGCCAGCAGCCAAGACGCAGGGAGGGATGAAAAACTGTTTTTT.